The clone carrying this T cell receptor beta chain has a count of ten or more. Its antigen is as yet unknown. Sorting was used to obtain naive CD8 T cells (CD8+CD4-CCR7+CD45RA+). It was with previously described methods and listed TCR primers that bulk TCR libraries were made. In TCRdb, the PCR reads were re-called with MiXCR into one record per CDR3 protein. The sample lists around 480,000 distinct CDR3 sequences; about 25% were seen once. Germline CDR1 is DFQATT and CDR2 is SNEGSKA (reference sequence). CDR3 length: 13 amino acids. V was trimmed by 0 bases and J by 5 bases, leaving 7 bases between them. The sample belongs to a study of molecular identifiers for immune sequencing clone quantification. The overall study: In replicates, the authors split RNA from approximately 20,000 or 100,000 naive CD8 cells five ways and sequenced four. Study-wide results and caveats: The share of molecules held by clones above 20 RNA copies was over 97% in effector cells and under 1% in naive cells.

This TCR came from a human donor in good health. Some libraries in this study had Jurkat cell RNA spiked in. The J gene is TRBJ1-4, the V gene TRBV20-1; D not resolved. Sequenced material: naive CD8+ T cells from blood, with Jurkat cell RNA spiked in. As for subset: FACS-sorted CD8+CD4-CCR7+CD45RA+ naive T cells. CDR3 nucleotide sequence: TGCAGTGCTAGAGATTATGAAAATGAAAAACTGTTTTTT. The encoded protein is CSARDYENEKLFF.